This T cell receptor beta chain stems from a study of T cells in Graves' hyperthyroidism and ophthalmopathy (dated by TCRdb to between 2018 and 2021). Some background on the complete study: Peripheral blood samples were taken at initial diagnosis, before any treatment was given. TCR V-J signatures able to tell the groups apart were searched for in a discovery cohort of about a hundred patients, of whom more than 40 had Graves' ophthalmopathy and around 57 had stable Graves' hyperthyroidism. Whether ophthalmopathy could be predicted prospectively was tested in an independent validation cohort made up of 18 to 20 hyperthyroidism patients plus 17 patients who later progressed to ophthalmopathy. The 80 to 100 discovery patients were randomly divided into training and test sets at a 7:3 ratio. The study also compared thyroid tissue and blood T-cell repertoires from roughly six Graves' hyperthyroidism patients. Once sampling was done, hyperthyroidism patients were given methimazole at a starting dose of 30 mg daily, whereas ophthalmopathy patients were given high-dose intravenous methylprednisolone. The paper describes TCR Vbeta CDR3 sequencing of more than 120 peripheral blood samples, made up of 40 to 45 ophthalmopathy patients, around 78 hyperthyroidism patients and 17 progressor patients. What the study reported, not specific to this receptor: In validation, progression to ophthalmopathy was predicted by the model with nearly 71% sensitivity and 72% to 85% specificity, a median of roughly six months before onset. Most expanded thyroid clonotypes (frequency above 0.001) were also found in blood, which suggests that blood repertoires may mirror thyroid immune responses. A model built on a 13 V-J signature distinguished ophthalmopathy from stable hyperthyroidism, reaching approximately 89% sensitivity and 81.08% specificity in cross-validation and 80%/75% in testing. Sample size was not statistically predetermined, and blinding of investigators to group allocation was not performed.

Stable Graves' hyperthyroidism was defined as the absence of progression to ophthalmopathy over 18 months of follow-up. Hyperthyroidism patients were newly diagnosed, had a disease duration of under 2 months, and were aged 18 to 65 years. Patients with uncontrolled infections, other autoimmune diseases, pregnancy or lactation were excluded. Diagnoses were based on clinical symptoms, serum thyroxine and TRAb, thyroid ultrasound and orbital computed tomography. PBMCs were isolated from 10 ml of fresh peripheral blood by Ficoll-Paque density gradient centrifugation. Trizol reagent was used to extract total RNA, and RNA quality was then checked on an Agilent 2100 Bioanalyzer. This clonotype was seen a few times. Its antigen specificity is not known. No much larger clone is present one base from it, and per-base qualities are unavailable. V and J are trimmed by 5 bases and 5 bases, and the gene matches miss 10 bases of the junction. The CDR3 runs 16 amino acids, cysteine and phenylalanine included. Just CDR3 DNA is preserved here, 48 bases in frame from base 1. As encoded in the germline V gene (reference sequence), CDR1 is DFQATT while CDR2 is SNEGSKA.

Amplification of TCR beta CDR3 regions was carried out from RNA transcripts. A first-round RT-PCR of the TCR CDR3 used the HTBI primer set with the Qiagen OneStep RT-PCR kit. Libraries were constructed in a second round of multiplex PCR, after which size selection and purification were carried out. Sequencing of the libraries was done on an Illumina HiSeq2000 using paired-end 100 bp reads. The authors' analysis ran thus. SOAPnuke was used to process the raw data, with reads discarded if the reads contained adapters or uncalled bases, had a mean Phred below 15, or lacked an exact constant-primer or identifier match. High-quality paired reads were merged using COPE v1.2.5, and each unique nucleotide sequence was defined as a clonotype. Clonotypes were aligned to IMGT TRBV, TRBD and TRBJ reference segments using MiTCR v1.1. Only V-J combinations with frequency above 0.0001, covering about 99% of repertoires, were analysed. A TCS score was defined as the ratio of F50 (clonal expansion) to E x V (chaos), with BLOSUM62-based TCRdist applied between CDR3 peptides within each V-J. Welch's t-statistics and random forest reduced around 520 V-J features to roughly 13, which were used in a naive Bayes classifier (R e1071). In TCRdb, the public reads were trimmed at Q25 with fastp and aligned with MiXCR, with productive beta chains retained. Rows with one shared CDR3 protein collapse into an entry with the most common genes and DNA. TCRdb's processing, not the authors', yielded these V and J calls. The sample profile shows approximately 590,000 distinct CDR3 sequences; about 15% of them were found once. The ten biggest clones cover under 8% of the sample.

The receptor was derived from a woman in her 30s with Graves' hyperthyroidism. The sample taken for sequencing was blood. Rearrangement joined TRBV20-1 to TRBJ2-2; 11 middle bases align to TRBD2. The DNA is TGCAGTGCTCGTCCAGGTCCTAGCGGGGGGACCGGGGAGCTGTTTTTT. Translated, this gives CSARPGPSGGTGELFF.